These 17 T cell receptor beta chains were all obtained from the same sample, sequenced in a study of T cells in Graves' hyperthyroidism and ophthalmopathy. Amplified TCR beta CDR3 regions derived from RNA transcripts. The HTBI primer set served for first-round RT-PCR of the TCR CDR3. TCRdb passed the multiplex PCR reads through MiXCR, listing each CDR3 protein once. The sample lists some 490,000 distinct CDR3 sequences, 22% occurring once. Sequencing was carried out using blood. Source of these receptors: a woman aged 70 to 79 with Graves' ophthalmopathy.

There are many counts of this clonotype. The rearrangement uses TRBV7-2 and TRBJ2-1, with unresolved D. The germline V and J ends were trimmed by 1 base and 7 bases, with 8 bases remaining between them. CDR3 length equals 13 residues. CDR1 SGHTA and CDR2 FQGNSA come from the germline V gene. CDR3 nucleotides: TGTGCCAGCAGCTTAGGGCAGTTTAATGAGCAGTTCTTC. It yields the protein CASSLGQFNEQFF.

The chain couples TRBV20-1 to TRBJ1-4; no definite D call. V lost 6 bases and J lost 5, with 13 bases in between. The germline gives CDR1 DFQATT, CDR2 SNEGSKA (reference sequence). The CDR3 runs to 13 residues. This chain's CDR3 is CSAPTGRNEKLFF. CDR3 in DNA: TGCAGTGCCCCGACGGGGAGAAATGAAAAACTGTTTTTT.

The rearrangement uses TRBV7-9 and TRBJ2-1; maybe TRBD1 (6 bases). CDR3 length equals 14 residues. CDR1 and CDR2 (germline): SEHNR, FQNEAQ (reference sequence). The V end was cut by 2 bases, the J end by 4 bases, with 9 bases between. DNA of the CDR3: TGTGCCAGCAGCTTATCTAGGGGGTACAATGAGCAGTTCTTC. Amino acids: CASSLSRGYNEQFF.

This clonotype was seen repeatedly, ten times or more. The chain's CDR3 is CASSLDLTEAFF. The CDR3 DNA follows: TGTGCCAGCAGCCTCGATCTCACTGAAGCTTTCTTT. This chain joins TRBV2 and TRBJ1-1; D not certain. Per germline, CDR1 SNHLY and CDR2 FYNNEI. This CDR3 comprises 12 residues. V gave up 6 bases and J gave up 4 bases, with 9 bases separating them.

V is TRBV4-3 and J is TRBJ2-7; weak D call: TRBD2 (5 bases). This CDR3 is built from 13 residues. CDR1 and CDR2 from the germline V gene are LGHNA and YSLEER. The ends were cut back, 0 bases at V and 9 bases at J, with 12 bases in the middle. The CDR3 sequence is CASSQDSEAAQYF. The CDR3 DNA reads as TGCGCCAGCAGCCAAGATTCGGAGGCCGCGCAGTACTTC.

This chain links TRBV19 with TRBJ2-1, with D perhaps TRBD1 (6 bases). Germline-derived CDR1 and CDR2 are LNHDA and SQIVND (reference sequence). The CDR3 consists of 14 residues. Trimming shortened V by 4 bases and J by 8 bases, and 15 bases separated the two germline ends. The CDR3 protein is CASSRGGSFYEQFF. The CDR3 region has the DNA TGTGCCAGTAGTAGAGGGGGTAGTTTCTATGAGCAGTTCTTC.

In the case of this clonotype: A read error is possible here, since a much larger clone lies one base away. The rearrangement uses TRBV11-3 and TRBJ2-7; 9 positions agree with TRBD1. V dropped 1 base and J dropped 4; count of bases not matched to a gene: 5. The CDR3 is 15 amino acids. Germline V gene lookup returns CDR1 SGHNT and CDR2 YENEEA. CDR3 in DNA: TGTGCCAGCAGCTTAGGACGGACAGGGGCGTACGAGCAGTACTTC. Translation gives CASSLGRTGAYEQYF. The full variable domain, with the rest looked up from reference TRBV11-3 and TRBJ2-7, is EAGVVQSPRYKIIEKKQPVAFWCNPISGHNTLYWYLQNLGQGPELLIRYENEEAVDDSQLPKDRFSAERLKGVDSTLKIQPAELGDSAVYLCASSLGRTGAYEQYFGPGTRLTVT.

Turning to this clonotype: A read error may account for a junction end that differs from germline. This chain uses TRBV18 with TRBJ2-1; TRBD2 agrees at 8 bases. Germline CDR1 is KGHSH and CDR2 is LQKENI. The CDR3 loop spans 15 amino acids. This chain's CDR3 is CAGSPPSGLYNEQFF. CDR3 sequence (DNA): TGTGCCGGCTCACCACCTAGCGGGTTGTACAATGAGCAGTTCTTC.

This clonotype was detected many times. The chain has TRBV7-2 and TRBJ2-3; TRBD1 matches 8 bases. From germline, CDR1 is SGHTA and CDR2 FQGNSA. The CDR3 loop spans 15 amino acids. Unmatched junction bases numbered 4, after V lost 5 bases and J lost 0 bases. The CDR3 DNA sequence: TGTGCCAGCAGCCGGACAGGGTGGAGCACAGATACGCAGTATTTT. Translated: CASSRTGWSTDTQYF.

This clonotype was counted only a few times. This chain links TRBV12-3 or TRBV12-4 with TRBJ1-5; 7 nucleotides line up with TRBD1. The CDR3 has 15 amino acids. J gave up 2 bases and V 7 bases, and 8 bases lay outside the gene matches. Here the CDR3 DNA reads TGTGCCAGCACCGCAGGGGGGTCAGGCAATCAGCCCCAGCATTTT. Translated: CASTAGGSGNQPQHF.

This clonotype was observed a handful of times. The genes are TRBV30 and TRBJ2-1; no clear D. The ends were cut back, 4 bases at V and 4 bases at J, with 8 bases in the middle. Germline V CDR1 and CDR2: GTSNPN, SVGIG (reference sequence). This CDR3 spans 12 amino acids. CDR3 coding DNA: TGTGCCTGGACCCTCCGATACAATGAGCAGTTCTTC. It encodes CAWTLRYNEQFF.

The gene calls are TRBV20-1 and TRBJ2-1; D is ambiguous. The CDR3 contains 12 residues. Trimming took 3 bases from V and 2 from J, leaving 5 bases between them. Germline V gene data show CDR1 as DFQATT and CDR2 as SNEGSKA (reference sequence). CDR3 in DNA: TGCAGTGCTAGCGGAGCCTACAATGAGCAGTTCTTC. This gives the protein CSASGAYNEQFF.

The chain couples TRBV28 to TRBJ2-1; 8 nucleotides agree with TRBD2. The CDR3 covers 16 residues. Looked up from germline, CDR1 is MDHEN and CDR2 is SYDVKM. Germline trimming cut 5 bases from V and 0 bases from J; bases unmatched to any gene: 6. This chain's CDR3 is CASSQHSGTSYNEQFF. The CDR3 nucleotides read TGTGCCAGCAGTCAACATAGCGGGACCTCCTACAATGAGCAGTTCTTC. Full variable domain (rest looked up from reference TRBV28 and TRBJ2-1): DVKVTQSSRYLVKRTGEKVFLECVQDMDHENMFWYRQDPGLGLRLIYFSYDVKMKEKGDIPEGYSVSREKKERFSLILESASTNQTSMYLCASSQHSGTSYNEQFFGPGTRLTVL.

This clonotype was seen many times. The genes are TRBV4-1 and TRBJ2-1, with D perhaps given as TRBD1 or TRBD2 (6 bases each). Germline loops: CDR1 MGHRA, CDR2 YSYEKL. The CDR3 runs to 16 residues. The V and J ends lost 1 base and 2 bases respectively, with 12 bases between them. The CDR3 is CASSQGGARAYNEQFF. DNA for the CDR3: TGCGCCAGCAGCCAAGGGGGGGCTAGGGCCTACAATGAGCAGTTCTTC.

This clonotype has at least ten counts. The genes are TRBV11-1 and TRBJ2-3, with 10 bases aligning to TRBD2. The V segment lost 5 bases and the J segment 4 bases; nucleotides outside the gene matches: 9. The CDR3 runs 16 residues. CDR1 is SGHAT and CDR2 is FQDESV in the germline V gene (reference sequence). CDR3 nucleotides: TGTGCCAGCAGCACCAACCTAGCGGGAGTTGCAGATACGCAGTATTTT. It specifies CASSTNLAGVADTQYF.

There are a few counts of this clonotype. This chain connects TRBV19 to TRBJ1-5; D call uncertain. V lost 0 bases and J lost 2, with 11 bases in between. The length of the CDR3 is 16 residues. Germline V gives CDR1 LNHDA, CDR2 SQIVND (reference sequence). CDR3 coding DNA: TGTGCCAGTAGTATAGAGTGGGCAGTTGGCAATCAGCCCCAGCATTTT. Translation gives CASSIEWAVGNQPQHF.

This clonotype appeared a few times. The genes are TRBV15 and TRBJ2-7; tentative D call: TRBD2 (5 bases). V was clipped by 0 bases and J by 2 bases, with 8 bases between them. Germline values: CDR1 LNHNV, CDR2 YYDKDF (reference sequence). This CDR3 has 14 amino acids. The CDR3 region has the DNA TGTGCCACCAGCAGAGAAGGACTGACCTACGAGCAGTACTTC. Its translation: CATSREGLTYEQYF.